The T cell receptor beta chain described here comes from a study of T cells in Graves' hyperthyroidism and ophthalmopathy (dated by TCRdb to the late 2010s). Looking at the study overall: Peripheral blood samples were taken at initial diagnosis, before any treatment was given. In addition, the study compared T-cell repertoires in thyroid tissue and in blood from roughly 6 Graves' hyperthyroidism patients. The roughly 100 discovery patients were randomly split 7:3 into training and test sets. Whether ophthalmopathy could be predicted prospectively was tested in an independent validation cohort made up of about 20 hyperthyroidism patients plus 17 patients who later progressed to ophthalmopathy. A discovery cohort of about 100 patients, 43 with Graves' ophthalmopathy and about 58 with stable Graves' hyperthyroidism, was used to find distinguishing TCR V-J signatures. TCR Vbeta CDR3 sequencing of some 140 peripheral blood samples (over 40 ophthalmopathy, 75 to 80 hyperthyroidism and about 17 progressor patients) is reported in the paper. After sampling, hyperthyroidism patients received methimazole starting at 30 mg daily, and ophthalmopathy patients received high-dose intravenous methylprednisolone.

In this sample, this clonotype turned up many times. Its binding antigen is unknown. No base quality information exists; no much larger clone differs at one position. Ophthalmopathy patients had moderately to severely active disease, with a Clinical Activity Score of 3 or more, a NOSPECS grade of 4 or more, and a disease duration of less than 3 months. Patients with uncontrolled infections, other autoimmune diseases, pregnancy or lactation were excluded. Diagnoses relied on clinical symptoms, serum thyroxine and TRAb, thyroid ultrasound and orbital computed tomography. Ficoll-Paque density gradient centrifugation was used to isolate PBMCs from around 9.1 ml of fresh peripheral blood. Total RNA was extracted using Trizol reagent, and RNA quality was assessed on an Agilent 2100 Bioanalyzer. The CDR3 runs 16 residues from the cysteine to the phenylalanine. Just CDR3 DNA is preserved here, 48 bases in frame from base 1. V and J lose 5 bases and 2 bases, and a span of 16 bases separates them.

Amplification of TCR beta CDR3 regions was carried out from RNA transcripts. The first round of RT-PCR for the TCR CDR3 was performed with the HTBI primer set and the Qiagen OneStep RT-PCR kit. A second multiplex PCR round built the libraries, followed by size selection and purification. Sequencing of the libraries was done on an Illumina HiSeq2000 using paired-end 100 bp reads. The study's processing was this. SOAPnuke was used to process the raw data, throwing out any read that contained adapters or uncalled bases, had a mean Phred below 15, or lacked an exact constant-primer or identifier match. COPE v1.2.5 was used to merge the high-quality paired reads, and each unique nucleotide sequence was defined as a clonotype. MiTCR v1.1 was used to align the clonotypes against IMGT TRBV, TRBD and TRBJ reference segments. The analysis included only V-J combinations with a frequency above 0.0001, which together covered about 99% of the repertoires. The TCS score was defined as the ratio of F50 (clonal expansion) to E x V (chaos), calculated using BLOSUM62-based TCRdist between CDR3 peptides within each V-J. Welch's t-statistics and random forest reduced around 520 V-J features to under 15, which were used in a naive Bayes classifier (R e1071). TCRdb's own reprocessing of the public reads used fastp at Q25 and MiXCR and kept productive beta chains. Each entry is one CDR3 protein sequence, shown with its most common DNA and genes. TCRdb's processing, not the authors' own work, is the source of the V and J calls. The sample table lists some 490,000 distinct CDR3 sequences, about 16% of them with a count of one. Less than 30% of the sample is taken by the ten largest.

Broad study findings and their caveats: Most expanded thyroid clonotypes (frequency above 0.001) were also found in blood, which suggests that blood repertoires may mirror thyroid immune responses. In validation, progression to ophthalmopathy was predicted by the model with roughly 69% sensitivity and 72.22% specificity, a median of about 6.4 months before onset. Sample size was not statistically predetermined, and blinding of investigators to group allocation was not performed. A model built on a 13 V-J signature distinguished ophthalmopathy from stable hyperthyroidism, reaching 85% to 90% sensitivity and around 82% specificity in cross-validation and 80%/75% in testing.

The sequence is built from TRBV12-3 or TRBV12-4 and TRBJ1-5; a tentative D match to TRBD1 spans 5 bases. Sequencing used blood. The sequence was collected from a woman under 40 with Graves' ophthalmopathy. The nucleotides are TGTGCCAGCAGTCGCGGGGACGGATCTGGCAATCAGCCCCAGCATTTT. This translates into CASSRGDGSGNQPQHF.